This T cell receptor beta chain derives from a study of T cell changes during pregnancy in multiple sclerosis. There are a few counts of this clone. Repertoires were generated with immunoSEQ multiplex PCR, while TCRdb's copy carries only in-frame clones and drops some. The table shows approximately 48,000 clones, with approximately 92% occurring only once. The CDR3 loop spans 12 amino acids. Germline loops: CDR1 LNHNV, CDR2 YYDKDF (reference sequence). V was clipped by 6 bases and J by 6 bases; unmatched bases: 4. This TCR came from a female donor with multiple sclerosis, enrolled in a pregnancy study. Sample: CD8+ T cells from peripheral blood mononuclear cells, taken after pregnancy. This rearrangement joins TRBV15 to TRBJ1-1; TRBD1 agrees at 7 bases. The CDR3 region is CATSVQGAEAFF. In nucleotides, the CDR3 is TGTGCCACCAGTGTCCAGGGGGCTGAAGCTTTCTTT.